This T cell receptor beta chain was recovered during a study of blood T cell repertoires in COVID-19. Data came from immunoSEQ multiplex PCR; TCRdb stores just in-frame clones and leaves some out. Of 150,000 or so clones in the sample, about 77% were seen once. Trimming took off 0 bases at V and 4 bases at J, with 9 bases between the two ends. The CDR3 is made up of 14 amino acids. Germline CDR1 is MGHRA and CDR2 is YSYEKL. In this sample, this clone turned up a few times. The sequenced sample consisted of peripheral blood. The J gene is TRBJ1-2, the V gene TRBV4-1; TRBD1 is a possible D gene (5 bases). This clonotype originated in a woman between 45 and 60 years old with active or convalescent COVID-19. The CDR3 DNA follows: TGCGCCAGCAGCCAAGAGCGGGGCTCCTATGGCTACACCTTC. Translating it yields CASSQERGSYGYTF.